The 19 T cell receptor beta chains below come from one sample, sequenced in a study of radiation and T cells in renal cell carcinoma. Sequencing was performed with immunoSEQ multiplex PCR; in TCRdb, only in-frame clones are kept and a portion is missing. The table lists 87,000 or so clones, 75% to 90% of them singletons, with approximately 8% in the top ten. Time point given: baseline pretreatment blood. Sample treatment: 15 Gy SBRT to primary tumor, nephrectomy 4 weeks later. The sequences come from blood, collected from a patient whose treatment included radiotherapy and nephrectomy. The receptors stem from a man aged 45-60 years with renal cell carcinoma.

V gene TRBV6-1 combines with J gene TRBJ2-1, with D possibly TRBD1 on 6 matching bases. V dropped 4 bases and J dropped 0 bases, with 10 bases sitting between them. Germline V lookup: CDR1 MNHNS, CDR2 SASEGT. The CDR3 runs 15 residues. The CDR3 here is CASSVQGGSYNEQFF. CDR3 bases: TGTGCCAGCAGTGTACAGGGTGGCTCCTACAATGAGCAGTTCTTC.

V and J are TRBV5-1 and TRBJ2-7; no reliable D call. The germline V and J ends were trimmed by 5 bases and 4 bases, with 10 bases remaining between them. The CDR3 length is 12 residues. CDR1 and CDR2 from the germline V gene are SGHRS and YFSETQ. The CDR3 bases are TGCGCCAGCAGGAACGGCGCATACGAGCAGTACTTC. Translated: CASRNGAYEQYF. Based on the CDR3 plus reference TRBV5-1 and TRBJ2-7, the full variable domain is KAGVTQTPRYLIKTRGQQVTLSCSPISGHRSVSWYQQTPGQGLQFLFEYFSETQRNKGNFPGRFSGRQFSNSRSEMNVSTLELGDSALYLCASRNGAYEQYFGPGTRLTVT.

J is TRBJ1-1 and V is TRBV28, with D perhaps TRBD1 (5 bases). The CDR3 runs to 14 residues. Trimming shortened V by 6 bases and J by 1 base, and 12 bases separated the two germline ends. The V gene's germline CDR1 is MDHEN and CDR2 SYDVKM. The CDR3 DNA reads as TGTGCCAGCAGAACAGGTACGTGGAACACTGAAGCTTTCTTT. This translates into CASRTGTWNTEAFF. The variable domain in full, completed from reference TRBV28 and TRBJ1-1, reads DVKVTQSSRYLVKRTGEKVFLECVQDMDHENMFWYRQDPGLGLRLIYFSYDVKMKEKGDIPEGYSVSREKKERFSLILESASTNQTSMYLCASRTGTWNTEAFFGQGTRLTVV.

The V gene is TRBV5-4, the J gene TRBJ1-2, with TRBD1 matching 11 bases. This CDR3 comprises 15 residues. J gave up 5 bases and V 4 bases, and 7 bases lay outside the gene matches. The germline gives CDR1 SGHNT, CDR2 YYREEE (reference sequence). The CDR3: CASSAPGQGDYGYTF. In DNA form, the CDR3 reads TGTGCCAGCAGCGCTCCGGGACAGGGGGATTATGGCTACACCTTC. Combining the CDR3 with reference TRBV5-4 and TRBJ1-2 gives the whole variable domain ETGVTQSPTHLIKTRGQQVTLRCSSQSGHNTVSWYQQALGQGPQFIFQYYREEENGRGNFPPRFSGLQFPNYSSELNVNALELDDSALYLCASSAPGQGDYGYTFGSGTRLTVV.

J is TRBJ1-5 and V is TRBV11-2; TRBD1 matches at 7 bases. Germline CDR1 and CDR2: SGHAT and FQNNGV. With V trimmed by 0 bases and J by 2 bases, 4 bases remained unmatched. There are 16 residues in the CDR3. CDR3 DNA: TGTGCCAGCAGCTTAGATCGACAGGGCGGCAATCAGCCCCAGCATTTT. It specifies CASSLDRQGGNQPQHF.

Only a few counts were recorded for this clone. The chain couples TRBV4-2 to TRBJ2-7; 10 bases match TRBD2. Trimming at V came to 0 bases and at J to 2 bases, leaving 4 bases not matched to a gene. This CDR3 spans 16 amino acids. Germline V lookup: CDR1 LGHNA, CDR2 YNFKEQ. CDR3 nucleotides: TGTGCCAGCAGCCAAGATAGGCTAGCGGGAGCCTACGAGCAGTACTTC. It is translated as CASSQDRLAGAYEQYF.

The V gene is TRBV10-1, the J gene TRBJ2-3; D gene unclear. CDR1 is WNHNN and CDR2 is SYGVQD in the germline V gene (reference sequence). Trimming took 2 bases from V and 3 from J, leaving 12 bases between them. This CDR3 region has 15 residues. The CDR3 nucleotides are TGCGCCAGCAGTGAGGTAAAGGGATGGACAGATACGCAGTATTTT. Protein product: CASSEVKGWTDTQYF.

CDR3 coding DNA: TGCAGCGTCTCGGGACTAGCGGAAGAGACCCAGTACTTC. It translates to CSVSGLAEETQYF. The chain employs TRBV29-1 and TRBJ2-5; 11 bases are a match to TRBD2. The CDR3 is made up of 13 amino acids. The germline CDR1 and CDR2 sequences are SQVTM and ANQGSEA. The junction had 3 bases not matched to a gene; V was cut back by 6 bases and J by 3 bases.

This clone is a singleton in its sample. V is TRBV7-8 and J is TRBJ2-7, with TRBD1 matching over 8 bases. Trimming removed 5 bases from V and 2 bases from J; junction bases left unmatched: 8. This CDR3 has 15 amino acids. Germline V lookup: CDR1 SGHVS, CDR2 FQNEAQ. Here the CDR3 reads CASSASGQAPYEQYF. CDR3 bases: TGTGCCAGCAGCGCCTCGGGACAGGCCCCCTACGAGCAGTACTTC.

This chain links TRBV6-1 with TRBJ2-3; D uncertain. CDR1 and CDR2 (germline): MNHNS, SASEGT. The CDR3 has 18 amino acids. V was cut by 0 bases and J by 0 bases, with 16 bases left in between. This chain's CDR3 is CASSEARRSLSSTDTQYF. The CDR3 nucleotides read TGTGCCAGCAGTGAAGCCCGTCGTAGCCTGTCTAGCACAGATACGCAGTATTTT.

The chain uses TRBV5-1 and TRBJ2-7; 11 bases agree with TRBD1. Germline CDR1 and CDR2: SGHRS and YFSETQ. CDR3 length: 15 residues. With V trimmed by 2 bases and J by 2 bases, 3 bases remained unmatched. The CDR3 region has the DNA TGCGCCAGCAGCTTTGGACAGGGGGCTCCCTACGAGCAGTACTTC. This encodes CASSFGQGAPYEQYF. The full variable domain, completed using reference TRBV5-1 and TRBJ2-7, is KAGVTQTPRYLIKTRGQQVTLSCSPISGHRSVSWYQQTPGQGLQFLFEYFSETQRNKGNFPGRFSGRQFSNSRSEMNVSTLELGDSALYLCASSFGQGAPYEQYFGPGTRLTVT.

The genes are TRBV5-1 and TRBJ1-3; D is possibly TRBD1 (5 bases). Trimming stripped 5 bases from V and 0 bases from J, with 12 bases between. Germline V gene data show CDR1 as SGHRS and CDR2 as YFSETQ. The CDR3 runs 15 residues. The CDR3 reads CASSSGTDSGNTIYF. CDR3 DNA sequence: TGCGCCAGCAGTTCCGGGACGGACTCTGGAAACACCATATATTTT.

This clone has just one count. The chain joins TRBV18 to TRBJ2-7, with unresolved D. The ends were cut back, 4 bases at V and 5 bases at J, with 9 bases in the middle. Germline assignment: CDR1 KGHSH and CDR2 LQKENI. The CDR3 runs to 12 residues. The CDR3 DNA sequence: TGTGCCAGCTCACTCCAGTGGCACGAGCAGTACTTC. This gives the protein CASSLQWHEQYF.

This clone was counted between two and nine times. The rearrangement links TRBV27 to TRBJ1-4; D call uncertain. Germline CDR1 is MNHEY and CDR2 is SMNVEV (reference sequence). The CDR3 extends over 11 amino acids. Between the trimmed V and J ends, which lost 2 bases and 11 bases, there was a span of 6 bases. The CDR3 is CASSLGGKLFF. Here the CDR3 DNA reads TGTGCCAGCAGTTTAGGAGGGAAACTGTTTTTT.

The chain joins TRBV28 to TRBJ1-3; a weak D match, TRBD1 (5 bases). The V gene's germline CDR1 is MDHEN and CDR2 SYDVKM. CDR3 length: 14 residues. Trimming removed 7 bases from V and 1 base from J, with 11 bases in between. CDR3 bases: TGTGCCAGCAATACAGGAACATCTGGAAACACCATATATTTT. Its protein is CASNTGTSGNTIYF.

This clone was seen once. The rearrangement links TRBV29-1 to TRBJ2-7, with D perhaps matching TRBD2 (5 bases). The CDR3 contains 13 residues. V shed 4 bases and J shed 0 bases, with 10 bases lying between them. CDR1 and CDR2 from the germline V gene are SQVTM and ANQGSEA. CDR3 DNA: TGCAGCGTTGGATTGGACTCCTCCTACGAGCAGTACTTC. Translating gives CSVGLDSSYEQYF.

The chain has TRBV21-1 and TRBJ1-4. TRBV21-1 is classified as a pseudogene. The CDR3 extends over 16 amino acids. CDR3: CASSRKRLATNEKLFF. In DNA form, the CDR3 reads TGTGCCAGCAGCAGGAAAAGACTCGCAACTAATGAAAAACTGTTTTTT.

This chain connects TRBV19 to TRBJ2-5; a weak D match, TRBD2 (5 bases). CDR3 length equals 14 residues. V lost 6 bases to trimming and J lost 5 bases, with 16 bases between them. The germline V gene encodes CDR1 LNHDA and CDR2 SQIVND (reference sequence). CDR3 protein: CASSDQRAVETQYF. Written as DNA, the CDR3 is TGTGCCAGTAGCGACCAGAGAGCGGTCGAGACCCAGTACTTC.

V usage is TRBV5-8 and J usage is TRBJ1-5; 7 nucleotides agree with TRBD1. V was clipped by 4 bases and J by 2 bases; unmatched bases: 6. Germline assignment: CDR1 SGHTS and CDR2 YDEGEE. CDR3 size: 15 residues. CDR3 residues: CASSAGQQGNQPQHF. CDR3 DNA: TGTGCCAGCAGCGCGGGACAGCAGGGCAATCAGCCCCAGCATTTT.